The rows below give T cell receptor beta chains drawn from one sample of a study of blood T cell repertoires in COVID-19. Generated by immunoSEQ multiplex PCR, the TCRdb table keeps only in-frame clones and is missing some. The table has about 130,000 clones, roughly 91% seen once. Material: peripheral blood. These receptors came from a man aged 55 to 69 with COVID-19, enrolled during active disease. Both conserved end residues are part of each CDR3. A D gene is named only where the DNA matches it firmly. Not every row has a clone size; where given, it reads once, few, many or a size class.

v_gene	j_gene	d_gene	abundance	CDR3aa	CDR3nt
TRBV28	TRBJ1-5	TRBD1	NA	CASRPRGRSGNQPQHF	TGTGCCAGCAGACCCAGGGGGCGGTCGGGCAATCAGCCCCAGCATTTT
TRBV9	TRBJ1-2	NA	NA	CASSPGWGGYTF	TGTGCCAGCAGCCCGGGGTGGGGTGGCTACACCTTC
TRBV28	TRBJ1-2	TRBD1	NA	CASSLGGGTDSGYTF	TGTGCCAGCAGTTTAGGGGGTGGGACAGACTCTGGCTACACCTTC
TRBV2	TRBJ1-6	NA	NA	CAGQGPNSPLHF	TGTGCCGGTCAGGGTCCTAATTCACCCCTCCACTTT
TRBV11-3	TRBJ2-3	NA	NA	CASSPGSGTDTQYF	TGTGCCAGCAGCCCAGGGTCCGGCACAGATACGCAGTATTTT
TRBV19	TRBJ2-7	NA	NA	CASSIDTPGAGEQYF	TGTGCCAGTAGTATAGACACCCCAGGGGCAGGCGAGCAGTACTTC
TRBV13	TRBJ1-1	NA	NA	CASSFRENTEAFF	TGTGCCAGCAGCTTCCGGGAGAACACTGAAGCTTTCTTT
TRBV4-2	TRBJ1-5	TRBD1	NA	CASSQAGTVNSNQPQHF	TGTGCCAGCAGCCAAGCGGGGACAGTGAATAGCAATCAGCCCCAGCATTTT
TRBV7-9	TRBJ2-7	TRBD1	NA	CATRVGQGTYEQYF	TGTGCCACCAGGGTGGGACAGGGAACCTACGAGCAGTACTTC
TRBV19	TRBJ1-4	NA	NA	CASSTPPRATNEKLFF	TGTGCCAGTAGTACCCCCCCCCGTGCAACTAATGAAAAACTGTTTTTT
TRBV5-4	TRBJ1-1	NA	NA	CASSLAAGVGTEAFF	TGTGCCAGCAGCTTGGCGGCAGGGGTAGGGACTGAAGCTTTCTTT
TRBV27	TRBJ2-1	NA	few	CASSPPTGDGQFF	TGTGCCAGCAGCCCCCCGACAGGTGATGGGCAGTTCTTC
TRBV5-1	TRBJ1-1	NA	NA	CASSLTGDWSTEAFF	TGCGCCAGCAGCTTAACAGGAGACTGGAGCACTGAAGCTTTCTTT
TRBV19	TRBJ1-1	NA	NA	CASKRREQQNTEAFF	TGTGCCAGTAAGAGAAGGGAGCAACAGAACACTGAAGCTTTCTTT
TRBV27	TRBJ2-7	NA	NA	CASSLSLAGVSYEQYF	TGTGCCAGCAGTTTATCTTTGGCAGGGGTCTCCTACGAGCAGTACTTC
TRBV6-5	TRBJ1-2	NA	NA	CATLPQDRLGYGYTF	TGTGCCACTCTCCCACAGGATCGCCTAGGCTATGGCTACACCTTC
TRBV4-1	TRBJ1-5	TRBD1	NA	CASSLNDRDFQPQHF	TGCGCCAGCAGCCTCAACGACAGGGATTTTCAGCCCCAGCATTTT
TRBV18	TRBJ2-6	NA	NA	CASSPPSGGYGANVLTF	TGTGCCAGCTCACCACCGTCCGGGGGTTATGGGGCCAACGTCCTGACTTTC
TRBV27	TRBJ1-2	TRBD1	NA	CASSRTGENGYTF	TGTGCCAGCAGCCGGACAGGGGAGAATGGCTACACCTTC
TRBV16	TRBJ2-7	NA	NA	CASSQLPPMAGAISYEQYF	TGTGCCAGCAGCCAATTACCCCCCATGGCGGGGGCAATCTCCTACGAGCAGTACTTC
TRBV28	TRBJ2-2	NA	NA	CASSLTGNTGELFF	TGTGCCAGCAGTTTAACAGGGAACACCGGGGAGCTGTTTTTT
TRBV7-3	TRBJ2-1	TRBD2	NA	CASSSTAGGRAEQFF	TGTGCCAGCAGCTCCACAGCGGGGGGCCGTGCTGAGCAGTTCTTC
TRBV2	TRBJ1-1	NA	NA	CASSVDKGTNTEAFF	TGTGCCAGCAGTGTTGATAAGGGGACAAACACTGAAGCTTTCTTT
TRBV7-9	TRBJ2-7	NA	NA	CASSWGDRSSYEQYF	TGTGCCAGCAGCTGGGGGGACCGGAGCTCCTACGAGCAGTACTTC
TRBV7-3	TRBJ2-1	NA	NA	CASSPGAGLPEQFF	TGTGCCAGCAGCCCCGGCGCGGGCCTACCCGAGCAGTTCTTC